These 14 T cell receptor beta chains came from one sample sequenced in a study of T cells expressing NK-cell markers. TCRdb reworked the 5' RACE reads into one entry per CDR3 protein, no DNA. This sample's table has hundreds of thousands of distinct CDR3 sequences. The source material was blood T cells: a sorted CD56 or NKG2C T cell subset, CD4+ or CD8+ T cells, or bulk PBMC T cells (not recorded which). Every receptor here comes from a man between 18 and 69 years old in good health.

The V call is TRBV7-8, the J call TRBJ1-1; TCRdb's D gene call, TRBD1, goes unchecked for lack of DNA. The CDR3 spans 15 residues. CDR1 is SGHVS, CDR2 FQNEAQ, per germline. The CDR3 loop reads CASSSQGVSSTEAFF.

The chain recombines TRBV11-2 with TRBJ2-4; the TCRdb D gene call, TRBD1, has no DNA to confirm it. The germline CDR1 and CDR2 sequences are SGHAT and FQNNGV. This CDR3 comprises 14 residues. CDR3 loop: CASSPGGGVNIQYF.

The genes are TRBV6-6 and TRBJ1-2; no DNA is available, so the TRBD1 call from TCRdb remains unchecked. The V gene's germline CDR1 is MNHNY and CDR2 SVGAGI (reference sequence). The CDR3 is 13 residues long. The CDR3 is CASRGDRYYGYTF.

This rearrangement joins TRBV5-1 to TRBJ2-5; TCRdb picks TRBD1, but there is no DNA to check that call. CDR3 size: 18 residues. Germline-derived CDR1 and CDR2 are SGHRS and YFSETQ. This chain's CDR3 is CASSLVSKDRGLQETQYF. Looking up the rest from reference TRBV5-1 and TRBJ2-5 gives the full variable domain: KAGVTQTPRYLIKTRGQQVTLSCSPISGHRSVSWYQQTPGQGLQFLFEYFSETQRNKGNFPGRFSGRQFSNSRSEMNVSTLELGDSALYLCASSLVSKDRGLQETQYFGPGTRLLVL.

The V gene is TRBV28, the J gene TRBJ2-4; TCRdb calls TRBD1, which cannot be checked without DNA. From germline, CDR1 is MDHEN and CDR2 SYDVKM. The CDR3 has 16 amino acids. The CDR3 is CASSPHPDPRWNIQYF.

The J gene is TRBJ1-1, the V gene TRBV15; no DNA is available, so the TRBD1 call from TCRdb remains unchecked. The CDR3 is made up of 15 amino acids. Germline values: CDR1 LNHNV, CDR2 YYDKDF (reference sequence). CDR3 in amino acids: CATSRSGQGFAEAFF.

This rearrangement joins TRBV6-6 to TRBJ1-5. Germline V CDR1 and CDR2: MNHNY, SVGAGI (reference sequence). The CDR3 length is 13 residues. CDR3 in amino acids: CASRVDSNQPQHF.

The chain has TRBV11-2 and TRBJ1-2. CDR3 length: 15 residues. Per germline, CDR1 SGHAT and CDR2 FQNNGV. The CDR3 protein is CASSLGFSGLDGYTF.

This sequence joins TRBV20-1 and TRBJ2-4; TCRdb's assignment of TRBD2 cannot be checked, as there is no DNA. This CDR3 comprises 14 residues. Germline V lookup: CDR1 DFQATT, CDR2 SNEGSKA (reference sequence). The CDR3 loop is CSATRDLRGPIQYF.

The chain uses TRBV7-8 and TRBJ2-3; TCRdb indicates TRBD2, and absent DNA this call remains unverified. This CDR3 spans 17 amino acids. Germline assignment: CDR1 SGHVS and CDR2 FQNEAQ. The CDR3 sequence is CASSRRTTGASTDTQYF.

This chain uses TRBV20-1 with TRBJ2-7; TCRdb outputs TRBD2, but without DNA this stays unchecked. Looked up from germline, CDR1 is DFQATT and CDR2 is SNEGSKA (reference sequence). The length of the CDR3 is 14 residues. CDR3 amino acids: CSARIRGRGGEQYF.

This chain uses TRBV7-2 with TRBJ2-3; TCRdb's D call of TRBD1 is untestable without DNA. The CDR3 loop spans 13 amino acids. CDR1 SGHTA and CDR2 FQGNSA come from the germline V gene. This CDR3 reads CASSPFRGDTQYF.

V gene TRBV7-3 combines with J gene TRBJ2-5; the TCRdb D gene call, TRBD2, has no DNA to confirm it. Looked up from germline, CDR1 is SGHTA and CDR2 is FQGTGA. This CDR3 region has 16 residues. CDR3 in amino acids: CASSWGRSGGAETQYF.

V usage is TRBV6-1 and J usage is TRBJ2-7; TCRdb lists TRBD1, though no DNA is available to test this call. Germline values: CDR1 MNHNS, CDR2 SASEGT. The CDR3 is 15 amino acids. The CDR3 is CASSPARGDSYEQYF.